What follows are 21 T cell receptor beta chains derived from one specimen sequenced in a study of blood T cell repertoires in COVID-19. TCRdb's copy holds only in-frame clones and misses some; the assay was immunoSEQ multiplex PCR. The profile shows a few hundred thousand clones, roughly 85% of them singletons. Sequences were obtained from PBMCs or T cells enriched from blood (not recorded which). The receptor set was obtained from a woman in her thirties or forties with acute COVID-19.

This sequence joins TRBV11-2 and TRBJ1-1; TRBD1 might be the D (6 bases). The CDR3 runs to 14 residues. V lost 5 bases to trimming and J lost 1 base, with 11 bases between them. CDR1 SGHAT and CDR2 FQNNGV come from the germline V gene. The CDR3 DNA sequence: TGTGCCAGCAGCGCCAACAGGGCGAACACTGAAGCTTTCTTT. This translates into CASSANRANTEAFF. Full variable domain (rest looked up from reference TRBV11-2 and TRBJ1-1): EAGVAQSPRYKIIEKRQSVAFWCNPISGHATLYWYQQILGQGPKLLIQFQNNGVVDDSQLPKDRFSAERLKGVDSTLKIQPAKLEDSAVYLCASSANRANTEAFFGQGTRLTVV.

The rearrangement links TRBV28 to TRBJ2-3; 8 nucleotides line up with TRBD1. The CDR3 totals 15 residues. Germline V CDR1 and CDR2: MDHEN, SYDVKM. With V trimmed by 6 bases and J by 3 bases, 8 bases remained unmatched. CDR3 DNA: TGTGCCAGCAGCCTAACAGGGGGTGAAACAGATACGCAGTATTTT. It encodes CASSLTGGETDTQYF.

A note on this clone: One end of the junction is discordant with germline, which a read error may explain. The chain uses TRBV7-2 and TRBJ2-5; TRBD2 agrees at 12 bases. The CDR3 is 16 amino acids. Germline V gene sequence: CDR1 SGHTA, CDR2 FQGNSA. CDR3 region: CASSINSGTSGPPWDF. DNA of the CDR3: TGTGCCAGCAGCATTAACTCCGGGACTAGCGGGCCCCCCTGGGACTTC. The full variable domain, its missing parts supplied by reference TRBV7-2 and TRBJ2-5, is GAGVSQSPSNKVTEKGKDVELRCDPISGHTALYWYRQSLGQGLEFLIYFQGNSAPDKSGLPSDRFSAERTGGSVSTLTIQRTQQEDSAVYLCASSINSGTSGPPWDFGPGTRLLVL.

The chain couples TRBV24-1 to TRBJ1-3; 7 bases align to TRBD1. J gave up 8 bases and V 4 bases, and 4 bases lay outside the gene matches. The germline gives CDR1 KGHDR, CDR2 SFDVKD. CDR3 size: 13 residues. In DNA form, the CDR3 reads TGTGCCACCAGTGAGACAGGGCGAGACACCATATATTTT. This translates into CATSETGRDTIYF.

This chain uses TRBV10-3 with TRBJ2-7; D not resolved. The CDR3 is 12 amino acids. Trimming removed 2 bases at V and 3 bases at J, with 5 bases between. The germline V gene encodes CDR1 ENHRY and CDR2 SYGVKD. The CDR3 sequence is CAISEANYEQYF. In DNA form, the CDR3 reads TGTGCCATCAGTGAGGCTAACTACGAGCAGTACTTC.

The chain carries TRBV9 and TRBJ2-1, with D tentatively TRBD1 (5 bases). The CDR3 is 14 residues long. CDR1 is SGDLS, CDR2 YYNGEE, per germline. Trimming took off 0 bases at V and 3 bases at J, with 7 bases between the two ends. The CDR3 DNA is TGTGCCAGCAGCGTAGGGGGCTTCTACAATGAGCAGTTCTTC. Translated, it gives CASSVGGFYNEQFF.

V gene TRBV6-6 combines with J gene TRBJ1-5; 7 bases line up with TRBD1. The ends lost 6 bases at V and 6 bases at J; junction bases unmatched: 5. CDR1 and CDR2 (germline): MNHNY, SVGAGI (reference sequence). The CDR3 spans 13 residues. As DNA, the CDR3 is TGTGCCAGCAGGAGACAGGGTAGTCAGCCCCAGCATTTT. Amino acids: CASRRQGSQPQHF.

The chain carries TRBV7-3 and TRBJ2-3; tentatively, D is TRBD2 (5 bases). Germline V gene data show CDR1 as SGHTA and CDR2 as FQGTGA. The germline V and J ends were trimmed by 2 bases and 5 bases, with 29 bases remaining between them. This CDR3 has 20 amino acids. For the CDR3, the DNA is TGTGCCAGCAGCTTACCACCCCACCTTTTGGCTAGCTATGGGCAAGATACGCAGTATTTT. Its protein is CASSLPPHLLASYGQDTQYF.

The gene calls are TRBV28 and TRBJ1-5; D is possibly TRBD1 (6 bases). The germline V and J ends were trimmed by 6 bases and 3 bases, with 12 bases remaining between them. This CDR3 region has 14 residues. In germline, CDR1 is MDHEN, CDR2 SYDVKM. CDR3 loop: CASSLTGLNQPQHF. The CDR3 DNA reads TGTGCCAGCAGCCTGACAGGCCTCAATCAGCCCCAGCATTTT.

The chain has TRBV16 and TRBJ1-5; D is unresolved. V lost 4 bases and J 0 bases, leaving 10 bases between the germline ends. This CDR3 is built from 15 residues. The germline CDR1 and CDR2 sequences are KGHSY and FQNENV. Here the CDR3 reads CASSRLSNSNQPQHF. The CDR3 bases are TGTGCCAGCAGCCGTCTGAGCAATAGCAATCAGCCCCAGCATTTT.

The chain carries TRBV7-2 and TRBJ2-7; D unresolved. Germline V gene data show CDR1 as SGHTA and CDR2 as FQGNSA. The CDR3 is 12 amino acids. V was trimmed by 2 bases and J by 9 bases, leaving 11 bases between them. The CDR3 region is CASSLRGPPQYF. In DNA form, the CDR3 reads TGTGCCAGCAGCTTACGTGGGCCGCCGCAGTACTTC.

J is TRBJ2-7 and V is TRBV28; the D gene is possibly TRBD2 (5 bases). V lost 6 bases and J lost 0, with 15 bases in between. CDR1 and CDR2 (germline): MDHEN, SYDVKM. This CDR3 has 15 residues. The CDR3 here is CASSLRGPLSYEQYF. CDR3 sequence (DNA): TGTGCCAGCAGCCTCCGGGGTCCACTCTCCTACGAGCAGTACTTC.

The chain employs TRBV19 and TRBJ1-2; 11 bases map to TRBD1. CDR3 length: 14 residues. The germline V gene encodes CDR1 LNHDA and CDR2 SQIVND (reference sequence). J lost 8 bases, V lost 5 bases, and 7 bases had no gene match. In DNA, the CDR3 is TGTGCCAGTAGTGTGGGACAGGGGGACGGGGGCTACACCTTC. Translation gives CASSVGQGDGGYTF.

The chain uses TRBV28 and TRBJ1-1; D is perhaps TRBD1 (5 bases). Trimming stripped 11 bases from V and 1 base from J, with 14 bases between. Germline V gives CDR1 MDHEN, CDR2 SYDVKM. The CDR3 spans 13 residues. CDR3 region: CAATGGSNTEAFF. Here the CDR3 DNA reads TGTGCCGCAACGGGGGGGTCGAACACTGAAGCTTTCTTT.

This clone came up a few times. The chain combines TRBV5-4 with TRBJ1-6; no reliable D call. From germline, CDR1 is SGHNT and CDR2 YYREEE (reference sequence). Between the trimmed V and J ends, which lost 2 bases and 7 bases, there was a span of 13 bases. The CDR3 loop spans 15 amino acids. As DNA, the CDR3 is TGTGCCAGCAGCTTTGGAGGGTTAGTGAATTCACCCCTCCACTTT. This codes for CASSFGGLVNSPLHF.

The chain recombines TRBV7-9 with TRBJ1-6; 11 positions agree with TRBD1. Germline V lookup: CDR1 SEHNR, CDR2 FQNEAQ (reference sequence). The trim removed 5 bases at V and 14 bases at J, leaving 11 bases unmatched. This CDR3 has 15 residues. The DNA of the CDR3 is TGTGCCAGCAGCACCCGGGACAGGGGGGAGAAGGCCCTCCACTTT. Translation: CASSTRDRGEKALHF.

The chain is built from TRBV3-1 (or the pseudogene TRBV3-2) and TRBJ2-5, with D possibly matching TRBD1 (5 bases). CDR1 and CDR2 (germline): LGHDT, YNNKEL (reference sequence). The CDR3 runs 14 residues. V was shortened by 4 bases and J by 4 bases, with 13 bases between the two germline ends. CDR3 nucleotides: TGTGCCAGCAGCCCAAGACTCAGGGCAGAGACCCAGTACTTC. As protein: CASSPRLRAETQYF.

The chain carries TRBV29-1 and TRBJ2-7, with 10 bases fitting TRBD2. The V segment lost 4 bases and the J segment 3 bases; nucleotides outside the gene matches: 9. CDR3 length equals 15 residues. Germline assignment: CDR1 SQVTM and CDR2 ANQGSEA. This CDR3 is CSVGLAGVTFYEQYF. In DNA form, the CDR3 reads TGCAGCGTTGGCCTAGCGGGAGTGACTTTCTACGAGCAGTACTTC.

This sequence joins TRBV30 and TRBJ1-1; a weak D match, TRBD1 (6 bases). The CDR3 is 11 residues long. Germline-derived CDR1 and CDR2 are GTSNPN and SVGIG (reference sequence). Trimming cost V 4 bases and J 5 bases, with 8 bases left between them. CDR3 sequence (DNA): TGTGCCTGGACGCAGGGGACTGAAGCTTTCTTT. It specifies CAWTQGTEAFF.

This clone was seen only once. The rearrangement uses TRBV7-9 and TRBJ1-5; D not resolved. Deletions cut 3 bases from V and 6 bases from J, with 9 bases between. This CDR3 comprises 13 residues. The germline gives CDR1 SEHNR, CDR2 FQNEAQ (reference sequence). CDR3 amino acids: CASSFEGSQPQHF. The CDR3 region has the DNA TGTGCCAGCAGCTTTGAGGGAAGTCAGCCCCAGCATTTT.

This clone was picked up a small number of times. CDR3 nucleotide sequence: TGTGCCAGCAGCCAAGATATATTGGGGGGACGGATCAACTATGGCTACACCTTC. This encodes CASSQDILGGRINYGYTF. The rearrangement links TRBV3-1 (or the pseudogene TRBV3-2) to TRBJ1-2; a possible D gene is TRBD1 (5 bases). Trimming pared 0 bases from V and 2 bases from J, leaving 19 bases between. This CDR3 is built from 18 residues. Germline V lookup: CDR1 LGHDT, CDR2 YNNKEL (reference sequence).